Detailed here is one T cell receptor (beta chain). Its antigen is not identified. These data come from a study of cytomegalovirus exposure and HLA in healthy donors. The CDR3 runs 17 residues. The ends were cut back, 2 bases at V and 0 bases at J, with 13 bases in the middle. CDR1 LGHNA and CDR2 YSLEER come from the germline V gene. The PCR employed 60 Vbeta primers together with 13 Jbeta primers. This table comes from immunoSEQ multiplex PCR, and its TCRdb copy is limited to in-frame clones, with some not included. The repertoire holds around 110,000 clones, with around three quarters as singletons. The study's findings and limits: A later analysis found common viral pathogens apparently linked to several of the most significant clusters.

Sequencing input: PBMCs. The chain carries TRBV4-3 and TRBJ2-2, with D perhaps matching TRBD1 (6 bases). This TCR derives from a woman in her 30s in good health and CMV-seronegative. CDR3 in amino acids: CASSQPQDSPNTGELFF. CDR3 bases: TGCGCCAGCAGCCAACCGCAGGACAGCCCGAACACCGGGGAGCTGTTTTTT.